The next 18 T cell receptor beta chains were all read from a single sample in a study of STAT5B mutations in CD4+ large granular lymphocyte leukemia (dated by TCRdb to between 2021 and 2024). Library preparation used the immunoSEQ multiplex PCR assay. TCRdb holds this immuneACCESS table with in-frame rearrangements only. Some clones are missing; in checked studies, unresolved V genes explain under half, and the rest has no known cause. The sample table shows tens of thousands of clones, and around 82% are seen once. The top ten constitute 0.3% to 0.4% of the sample. The sequenced sample was CD4+ T cells from blood buffy coats. All receptors come from a human donor in good health.

The chain joins TRBV2 to TRBJ2-5; possibly TRBD1 for D (6 bases). This CDR3 has 13 amino acids. Germline CDR1 is SNHLY and CDR2 is FYNNEI. The ends were cut back, 3 bases at V and 2 bases at J, with 7 bases in the middle. Here the CDR3 reads CASSDGQQETQYF. The CDR3 DNA sequence: TGTGCCAGCAGTGATGGACAGCAAGAGACCCAGTACTTC.

The rearrangement links TRBV5-1 to TRBJ1-3; D is unresolved. The CDR3 runs 15 residues. The germline V and J ends were trimmed by 3 bases and 1 base, with 11 bases remaining between them. Germline loops: CDR1 SGHRS, CDR2 YFSETQ. The chain's CDR3 is CASSYDGVSGNTIYF. In nucleotides, the CDR3 is TGCGCCAGCAGCTACGACGGAGTGTCTGGAAACACCATATATTTT.

The V call is TRBV7-3, the J call TRBJ2-1; D tentatively reads TRBD1 or TRBD2 (7 bases each). V was pared by 4 bases and J by 2 bases, with 12 bases between. The CDR3 covers 15 residues. The germline V gene encodes CDR1 SGHTA and CDR2 FQGTGA. The CDR3 nucleotides read TGTGCCAGCAGCTCGCAGGGGGGGGCCTACAATGAGCAGTTCTTC. This encodes CASSSQGGAYNEQFF.

The J gene is TRBJ2-7, the V gene TRBV10-1, with 14 positions matching TRBD2. The length of the CDR3 is 14 residues. Trimming cost V 6 bases and J 12 bases; bases outside gene matches: 10. Looked up from germline, CDR1 is WNHNN and CDR2 is SYGVQD (reference sequence). The CDR3 nucleotides are TGCGCCAGCAGCGCCGGGACTAGCGGGAGCTTTCCGTACTTC. As protein: CASSAGTSGSFPYF.

The V and J genes are TRBV5-6 and TRBJ2-6; D is ambiguous. Germline assignment: CDR1 SGHDT and CDR2 YYEEEE. V lost 3 bases, J lost 2 bases, and 9 bases lay in between. The CDR3 consists of 15 residues. The CDR3: CASSSMLAGANVLTF. In nucleotides, the CDR3 is TGTGCCAGCAGCTCTATGCTGGCTGGGGCCAACGTCCTGACTTTC.

This clone occurred a few times. CDR3 region: CASSWGTGVSYEQYF. CDR3 nucleotides: TGCGCCAGCAGCTGGGGGACGGGTGTGTCCTACGAGCAGTACTTC. V and J are TRBV5-1 and TRBJ2-7; the D gene could be TRBD1 or TRBD2 (5 bases each). CDR1 is SGHRS and CDR2 is YFSETQ in the germline V gene. The CDR3 totals 15 residues. The V end lost 3 bases, the J end lost 1 base, and 14 bases lay between the germline ends.

The CDR3 DNA follows: TGTGCCAGCAGTTTAACAGGGTCCCCTGAAGCTTTCTTT. Its translation: CASSLTGSPEAFF. The chain couples TRBV28 to TRBJ1-1, with D tentatively TRBD1 (6 bases). CDR1 and CDR2 (germline): MDHEN, SYDVKM. The ends were cut back, 2 bases at V and 6 bases at J, with 10 bases in the middle. CDR3 size: 13 residues.

The V call is TRBV28, the J call TRBJ2-2, with TRBD1 matching 11 bases. J gave up 0 bases and V 6 bases, and 3 bases lay outside the gene matches. The CDR3 length is 16 residues. Germline values: CDR1 MDHEN, CDR2 SYDVKM. The CDR3 nucleotides read TGTGCCAGCAGGATGGGACAGGGGGCGAACACCGGGGAGCTGTTTTTT. Translation gives CASRMGQGANTGELFF.

This chain links TRBV7-2 with TRBJ2-6; the D is unclear. The CDR3 loop spans 16 amino acids. Germline CDR1 reads SGHTA; CDR2 reads FQGNSA. Trimming pared 5 bases from V and 2 bases from J, leaving 13 bases between. CDR3 amino acids: CASSRPQITGANVLTF. The CDR3 nucleotides are TGTGCCAGCAGCCGACCCCAGATTACTGGGGCCAACGTCCTGACTTTC. Together with reference TRBV7-2 and TRBJ2-6, the CDR3 gives the full variable domain: GAGVSQSPSNKVTEKGKDVELRCDPISGHTALYWYRQSLGQGLEFLIYFQGNSAPDKSGLPSDRFSAERTGGSVSTLTIQRTQQEDSAVYLCASSRPQITGANVLTFGAGSRLTVL.

This clone was seen only a few times. The chain recombines TRBV7-2 with TRBJ2-7, with no clear D. The CDR3 consists of 13 residues. V dropped 5 bases and J dropped 5 bases, with 13 bases sitting between them. Germline CDR1 is SGHTA and CDR2 is FQGNSA. The CDR3 DNA reads TGTGCCAGCAGCCCCCGCGAGAGTGACGAGCAGTACTTC. The encoded protein is CASSPRESDEQYF.

The chain combines TRBV10-1 with TRBJ2-3; TRBD1 aligns across 7 bases. CDR3 length equals 14 residues. Trimming took 4 bases from V and 2 from J; bases not matched to a gene: 3. Germline assignment: CDR1 WNHNN and CDR2 SYGVQD (reference sequence). CDR3 sequence (DNA): TGCGCCAGCAGTGGGACAGGCTTCACAGATACGCAGTATTTT. Amino acids: CASSGTGFTDTQYF.

This clone appeared once. The rearrangement uses TRBV4-2 and TRBJ2-3; 9 bases align to TRBD2. The CDR3 runs 16 residues. Germline CDR1 and CDR2: LGHNA and YNFKEQ. V dropped 0 bases and J dropped 4; count of bases not matched to a gene: 5. The CDR3 sequence: CASSQELAGASDTQYF. Here the CDR3 DNA reads TGTGCCAGCAGCCAAGAGTTAGCGGGGGCATCAGATACGCAGTATTTT.

This clone is a singleton in its sample. V and J are TRBV14 and TRBJ2-5, with TRBD1 as a possible D gene (5 bases). This CDR3 has 15 residues. The V end was cut by 0 bases, the J end by 1 base, with 9 bases between. Germline V lookup: CDR1 SGHDN, CDR2 FVKESK. The CDR3 coding sequence is TGTGCCAGCAGCCAAGATGGGCAGGGCCAAGAGACCCAGTACTTC. As protein: CASSQDGQGQETQYF.

The chain carries TRBV30 and TRBJ2-5; D is perhaps TRBD1 (6 bases). V shed 4 bases and J shed 2 bases, with 17 bases lying between them. The CDR3 runs to 15 residues. The germline V gene encodes CDR1 GTSNPN and CDR2 SVGIG (reference sequence). The DNA for the CDR3 is TGTGCCTGGATTAATTCGGGACACAAGCAAGAGACCCAGTACTTC. Translated, it gives CAWINSGHKQETQYF.

This clone has only a few counts. V usage is TRBV28 and J usage is TRBJ1-6; D uncertain. Germline loops: CDR1 MDHEN, CDR2 SYDVKM. This CDR3 is 14 amino acids long. Trimming cost V 4 bases and J 7 bases, with 11 bases left between them. The CDR3, as DNA: TGTGCCAGCAGTTCACTGGGGATAAATTCACCCCTCCACTTT. Amino acid sequence: CASSSLGINSPLHF.

The chain uses TRBV9 and TRBJ2-2; TRBD2 agrees at 9 bases. Looked up from germline, CDR1 is SGDLS and CDR2 is YYNGEE. V was clipped by 3 bases and J by 2 bases; unmatched bases: 11. This CDR3 comprises 18 residues. CDR3 amino acids: CASSAPLVAGDNTGELFF. The CDR3 coding sequence is TGTGCCAGCAGCGCCCCGTTGGTAGCGGGAGACAACACCGGGGAGCTGTTTTTT.

The chain couples TRBV19 to TRBJ2-2; D ambiguous. The germline V and J ends were trimmed by 5 bases and 3 bases, with 10 bases remaining between them. The CDR3 is 14 residues long. Germline V gene data show CDR1 as LNHDA and CDR2 as SQIVND (reference sequence). The DNA for the CDR3 is TGTGCCAGTAGTCCTCCGCGAGACACCGGGGAGCTGTTTTTT. Translated: CASSPPRDTGELFF.

This chain joins TRBV27 and TRBJ1-2; 9 bases align to TRBD1. Germline CDR1 reads MNHEY; CDR2 reads SMNVEV (reference sequence). The CDR3 loop spans 14 amino acids. J was trimmed by 4 bases and V by 5 bases; bases with no gene match: 5. Here the CDR3 reads CASSLTGGRYGYTF. The DNA for the CDR3 is TGTGCCAGCAGTCTAACAGGGGGCCGCTATGGCTACACCTTC.